This T cell receptor (beta chain) was recorded in a study of blood T cell repertoires in COVID-19. Looking at the study overall: PBMCs, B-cell-depleted T cells, or T cells were the source of the cDNA or gDNA that made up the material.

Trimming left V 4 bases short and J 3 bases short, with 14 bases between. Germline V gene data show CDR1 as SGHDT and CDR2 as YYEEEE. The length of the CDR3 is 14 residues. This clone showed up just once. Methods used by the authors: Reference gene primers were amplified, and this amplification served to estimate nucleated cell counts. The table came from immunoSEQ multiplex PCR; TCRdb's copy has only in-frame clones and leaves some out. From that table come the V and J calls and clone size; the DNA was used to work out D and trimming. Of 390,000 or so clones in the sample, roughly 85% were seen once.

The TCR originated in a woman aged 30 to 39 with active or convalescent COVID-19. The chain carries TRBV5-6 and TRBJ2-7; tentative D call: TRBD1 (6 bases). The sequencing sample was made of peripheral blood. The CDR3 region has the DNA TGTGCCAGCAGCCCGCAGCGGACAGTCTACGAGCAGTACTTC. Residues: CASSPQRTVYEQYF.